These T cell receptor beta chains were read from a single sample in a study of blood T cell repertoires in COVID-19. Profiled with immunoSEQ multiplex PCR; TCRdb holds only in-frame clones, not every one. The sample has about 170,000 clones, 74% seen once. Sequencing used peripheral blood. Receptors were obtained from a woman over 75 with acute or convalescent COVID-19. Both conserved end residues are trimmed from each CDR3.

TRBJ2-1,TRBV2,ASSEGGYNEQF
TRBJ1-1,TRBV3-1/TRBV3-2,ASSQEGRTEAF
TRBJ2-7,TRBV28,ASSLSSGRDYEQY
TRBJ2-5,TRBV28,ASSLGAQETQY
TRBJ2-1,TRBV14,ASSQAGGQGFPIGEQF
TRBJ2-7,TRBV19,ASSPTGSSYEQY
TRBJ2-5,TRBV19,ASSIGAKETQY
TRBJ1-2,TRBV7-2,ASSLGGQGASNYGYT
TRBJ2-7,TRBV18,ASSPTRQGLHEQY
TRBJ1-3,TRBV5-1,ASSLDISGNTIY
TRBJ2-5,TRBV6-1,ASSERGATYQETQY
TRBJ1-6,TRBV10-1,ASSDGRTYSPLH
TRBJ1-4,TRBV3-1/TRBV3-2,ASSQGTGFEKLF
TRBJ1-1,TRBV5-4,ASSLGRTVNTEAF
TRBJ2-7,TRBV12-3/TRBV12-4,ASSLTGYNEQY
TRBJ1-2,TRBV5-1,ASSLQGYGYT
TRBJ2-3,TRBV16,ASSQISGTTDTQY
TRBJ1-4,TRBV6-5,ASSITGGGNEKLF
TRBJ2-7,TRBV6-1,ASSDQLEQY
TRBJ2-2,TRBV19,ASSLRREINTGELF
TRBJ2-7,TRBV9,ASSIWTEDEQY
TRBJ2-1,TRBV7-8,ASNQLANEQF
TRBJ1-6,TRBV27,ASSLQGRGSPLH
TRBJ2-1,TRBV6-5,ASRPGITYNEQF
TRBJ2-3,TRBV5-1,ASSLVLAGAEDTQY
TRBJ2-7,TRBV4-3,ASSQERGSGREQY
TRBJ1-4,TRBV4-1,ASSRTGTGAPNEKLF
TRBJ2-3,TRBV3-1/TRBV3-2,ASSQEYTGTQY
TRBJ2-7,TRBV6-6,ASRSGQGIYEQY
TRBJ1-5,TRBV6-1,ASSDDDRSYSNQPQH
TRBJ2-3,TRBV10-3,AISDWTGATDTQY
TRBJ2-1,TRBV28,ASIPGQGPYSSYNEQF
TRBJ2-2,TRBV28,ASVTPRSGTPTGELF
TRBJ2-1,TRBV6-5,ASSPTDRDKAI
TRBJ2-4,TRBV28,ASSFRILSGNIQY
TRBJ2-7,TRBV6-2/TRBV6-3,ASSSSVRFHEQY
TRBJ1-2,TRBV28,ASSTPGQEDGYT
TRBJ2-3,TRBV7-9,ASSLAGRQY
TRBJ1-1,TRBV27,ASSLYPQGADTEAF
TRBJ1-5,TRBV6-2/TRBV6-3,ASTPDRDSISNQPQH